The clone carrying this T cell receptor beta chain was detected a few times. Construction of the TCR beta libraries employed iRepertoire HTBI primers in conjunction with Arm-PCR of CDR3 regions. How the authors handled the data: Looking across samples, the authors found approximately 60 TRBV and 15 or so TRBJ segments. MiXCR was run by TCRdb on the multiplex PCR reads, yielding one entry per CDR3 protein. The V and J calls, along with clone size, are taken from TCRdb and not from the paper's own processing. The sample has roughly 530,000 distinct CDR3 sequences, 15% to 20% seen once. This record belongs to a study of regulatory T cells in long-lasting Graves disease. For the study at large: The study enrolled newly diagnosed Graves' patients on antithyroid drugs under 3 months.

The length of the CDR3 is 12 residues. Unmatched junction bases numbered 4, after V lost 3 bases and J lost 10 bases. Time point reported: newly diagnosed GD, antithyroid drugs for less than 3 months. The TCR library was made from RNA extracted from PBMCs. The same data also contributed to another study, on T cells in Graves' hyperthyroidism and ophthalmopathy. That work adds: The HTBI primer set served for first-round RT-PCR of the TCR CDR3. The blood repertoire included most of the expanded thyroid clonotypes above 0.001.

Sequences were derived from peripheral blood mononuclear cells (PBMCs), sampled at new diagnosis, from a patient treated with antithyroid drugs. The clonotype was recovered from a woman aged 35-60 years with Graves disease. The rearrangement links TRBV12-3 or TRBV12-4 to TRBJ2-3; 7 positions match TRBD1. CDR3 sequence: CASSFGTAAQYF. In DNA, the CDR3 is TGTGCCAGCAGTTTCGGGACAGCCGCGCAGTATTTT.